These 22 T cell receptor beta chains originate from one sample sequenced in a study of T cells in Graves' hyperthyroidism and ophthalmopathy. RNA transcripts served as the template for amplifying TCR beta CDR3 regions. Researchers ran a first-round RT-PCR on the TCR CDR3 using the HTBI primer set. TCRdb analysed the multiplex PCR reads with MiXCR anew, one entry per CDR3 protein. This table holds 650,000 to 750,000 distinct CDR3 sequences, 13% to 15% found once. What was sequenced was blood. Every receptor here comes from a woman younger than 30 with Graves' hyperthyroidism.

V usage is TRBV6-1 and J usage is TRBJ1-5; a weak D match, TRBD1 (6 bases). V was trimmed by 7 bases and J by 3 bases, leaving 16 bases between them. The CDR3 covers 15 residues. CDR1 and CDR2 from the germline V gene are MNHNS and SASEGT. CDR3 coding DNA: TGTGCCAGCATAGCGGGGGCGGGAACCAATCAGCCCCAGCATTTT. Its translation: CASIAGAGTNQPQHF.

This clonotype appeared many times. V and J are TRBV4-1 and TRBJ2-1; D is tentatively TRBD1 or TRBD2 (5 bases each). The V end lost 5 bases, the J end lost 5 bases, and 13 bases lay between the germline ends. CDR1 and CDR2 from the germline V gene are MGHRA and YSYEKL. The CDR3 covers 14 residues. The CDR3 region has the DNA TGCGCCAGCAGCTCCGGGACGAATGACAATGAGCAGTTCTTC. Its translation: CASSSGTNDNEQFF.

The chain employs TRBV6-2 or TRBV6-3 and TRBJ2-3, with TRBD2 identical over 15 bases. This CDR3 contains 21 residues. CDR1 is MNHEY, CDR2 SVGEGT, per germline. J lost 5 bases, V lost 7 bases, and 22 bases had no gene match. CDR3 in DNA: TGTGCCAGCACCCAAAACGAGGATGGACTAGCGGGAGGGCCGTTTGGAGATACGCAGTATTTT. Encoded protein: CASTQNEDGLAGGPFGDTQYF.

This clonotype was seen repeatedly, ten times or more. The chain joins TRBV10-2 to TRBJ2-7, with D perhaps TRBD1 (6 bases). The V and J ends lost 0 bases and 2 bases respectively, with 8 bases between them. The CDR3 sequence is 14 residues long. The germline gives CDR1 WSHSY, CDR2 SAAADI. CDR3 loop: CASSESTGPYEQYF. CDR3 nucleotides: TGCGCCAGCAGTGAGTCGACAGGACCCTACGAGCAGTACTTC.

This clonotype has only a few counts. J is TRBJ2-2 and V is TRBV12-3 or TRBV12-4; 8 nucleotides align to TRBD2. The trim removed 7 bases at V and 4 bases at J, leaving 8 bases unmatched. The CDR3 totals 15 residues. DNA of the CDR3: TGTGCCAGCAACCAAAATAGCGGGATCACCGGGGAGCTGTTTTTT. Its translation: CASNQNSGITGELFF.

Ten or more counts support this clonotype. The gene calls are TRBV11-2 and TRBJ2-2; D possibly corresponds to TRBD1 (6 bases). Germline lookup yields CDR1 SGHAT and CDR2 FQNNGV. CDR3 length: 13 amino acids. V lost 5 bases, J lost 5 bases, and 9 bases lay in between. The CDR3 nucleotides read TGTGCCAGCAGCCAGACAGGAACCGGGGAGCTGTTTTTT. It translates to CASSQTGTGELFF. The full variable domain, in which reference TRBV11-2 and TRBJ2-2 provide the parts outside the CDR3, is EAGVAQSPRYKIIEKRQSVAFWCNPISGHATLYWYQQILGQGPKLLIQFQNNGVVDDSQLPKDRFSAERLKGVDSTLKIQPAKLEDSAVYLCASSQTGTGELFFGEGSRLTVL.

V is TRBV7-2 and J is TRBJ2-1; 14 bases fit TRBD2. The junction had 15 bases not matched to a gene; V was cut back by 6 bases and J by 8 bases. Germline CDR1 and CDR2: SGHTA and FQGNSA. The CDR3 covers 18 residues. Written as DNA, the CDR3 is TGTGCCAGCAGGCCGGGACTAGCGGGAGAGGGTTCGGGTGATGAGCAGTTCTTC. It codes for CASRPGLAGEGSGDEQFF.

The genes are TRBV14 and TRBJ1-4; D gene uncertain. CDR1 is SGHDN and CDR2 is FVKESK in the germline V gene. V was pared by 4 bases and J by 5 bases, with 8 bases between. CDR3 length equals 13 residues. CDR3 in DNA: TGTGCCAGCAGCCGCTACACGAATGAAAAACTGTTTTTT. Translated: CASSRYTNEKLFF. The variable domain in full, with the rest retrieved from reference TRBV14 and TRBJ1-4, is EAGVTQFPSHSVIEKGQTVTLRCDPISGHDNLYWYRRVMGKEIKFLLHFVKESKQDESGMPNNRFLAERTGGTYSTLKVQPAELEDSGVYFCASSRYTNEKLFFGSGTQLSVL.

The chain carries TRBV12-3 or TRBV12-4 and TRBJ1-2, with 10 bases fitting TRBD1. CDR3 size: 14 residues. Trimming removed 8 bases from V and 3 bases from J; junction bases left unmatched: 6. Here the CDR3 DNA reads TGTGCCAGCGCCACCGGACAGGGGGACTATGGCTACACCTTC. This gives the protein CASATGQGDYGYTF.

This clonotype turned up a few times. CDR3 DNA sequence: TGCAGTGCTAGCAAGGGGGCGGGTAACACTGAAGCTTTCTTT. This codes for CSASKGAGNTEAFF. The chain joins TRBV20-1 to TRBJ1-1; 7 bases line up with TRBD1. The trim removed 3 bases at V and 2 bases at J, leaving 6 bases unmatched. Germline V gives CDR1 DFQATT, CDR2 SNEGSKA (reference sequence). CDR3 size: 14 residues.

V gene TRBV19 combines with J gene TRBJ1-1; D unclear. The CDR3 has 14 residues. Looked up from germline, CDR1 is LNHDA and CDR2 is SQIVND (reference sequence). Between the trimmed V and J ends, which lost 6 bases and 4 bases, there was a span of 15 bases. This CDR3 is CASRNRDLGTEAFF. DNA of the CDR3: TGTGCCAGTAGAAATAGGGATCTGGGCACTGAAGCTTTCTTT.

Of note for this clonotype: A much larger clone differs from this one at a single base, so this may be a read error. CDR3 region: CASPPLTGELFF. CDR3 DNA: TGTGCCAGCCCACCACTCACCGGGGAGCTGTTTTTT. This chain uses TRBV18 with TRBJ2-2; no clear D gene. Germline CDR1 KGHSH, CDR2 LQKENI. The CDR3 has 12 amino acids.

The sample holds many counts of this clonotype. This chain joins TRBV12-3 or TRBV12-4 and TRBJ2-5; D gene unclear. V was shortened by 3 bases and J by 2 bases, with 7 bases between the two germline ends. The CDR3 is 13 residues long. The CDR3 DNA is TGTGCCAGCAGTTTTTGGCTACAAGAGACCCAGTACTTC. Protein: CASSFWLQETQYF.

This sequence joins TRBV6-6 and TRBJ2-7, with a possible D match to TRBD1 (6 bases). The germline V gene has CDR1 MNHNY and CDR2 SVGAGI (reference sequence). CDR3 size: 15 residues. Trimming stripped 0 bases from V and 6 bases from J, with 15 bases between. CDR3 in amino acids: CASSYSGQGRREQYF. The CDR3 nucleotides are TGTGCCAGCAGTTACTCAGGGCAGGGGCGGCGCGAGCAGTACTTC.

This clonotype was recorded a few times. The chain carries TRBV4-3 and TRBJ2-1; the D is unclear. CDR3 size: 13 residues. Trimming took off 0 bases at V and 5 bases at J, with 5 bases between the two ends. The germline V gene encodes CDR1 LGHNA and CDR2 YSLEER. Here the CDR3 DNA reads TGCGCCAGCAGCCAAGATACTCACAATGAGCAGTTCTTC. Translation: CASSQDTHNEQFF.

This clonotype showed up many times. The rearrangement uses TRBV12-3 or TRBV12-4 and TRBJ1-1; 8 positions agree with TRBD1. J gave up 6 bases and V 5 bases, and 8 bases lay outside the gene matches. The CDR3 is made up of 14 amino acids. CDR3 nucleotides: TGTGCCAGCAGTACCACAGGGGGGAAACCTGAAGCTTTCTTT. Translation gives CASSTTGGKPEAFF.

This clonotype was seen at least ten times. The V and J genes are TRBV13 and TRBJ1-2; D perhaps matches TRBD1 (5 bases). Per the germline V gene, CDR1 is PRHDT and CDR2 is FYEKMQ (reference sequence). V lost 6 bases to trimming and J lost 4 bases, with 18 bases between them. The CDR3 covers 15 residues. DNA of the CDR3: TGTGCCAGCAGGGAAACGGCGGGACGGATCTATGGCTACACCTTC. Its translation is CASRETAGRIYGYTF. The full variable domain, completed using reference TRBV13 and TRBJ1-2, is AAGVIQSPRHLIKEKRETATLKCYPIPRHDTVYWYQQGPGQDPQFLISFYEKMQSDKGSIPDRFSAQQFSDYHSELNMSSLELGDSALYFCASRETAGRIYGYTFGSGTRLTVV.

The sample holds many counts of this clonotype. V usage is TRBV27 and J usage is TRBJ1-2, with 7 bases that match TRBD1. The germline gives CDR1 MNHEY, CDR2 SMNVEV (reference sequence). The J segment lost 6 bases and the V segment lost 3 bases, leaving 16 bases of the junction unmatched. The CDR3 is 17 amino acids. The CDR3 protein is CASSLSRTGGLRNGYTF. CDR3 sequence (DNA): TGTGCCAGCAGTTTGTCCCGGACAGGTGGTCTTAGAAATGGCTACACCTTC.

The sample holds many counts of this clonotype. This chain joins TRBV2 and TRBJ2-1; 12 positions match TRBD2. With 6 bases clipped from V and 9 bases from J, the junction kept 12 bases outside the gene matches. There are 16 residues in the CDR3. Germline-derived CDR1 and CDR2 are SNHLY and FYNNEI. The DNA for the CDR3 is TGTGCCAGCAGGTTAAGACTAGCGGGAGACTTAAGTGAGCAGTTCTTC. As protein: CASRLRLAGDLSEQFF.

This clonotype was seen ten or more times. The chain is built from TRBV7-2 and TRBJ1-2; D is undetermined. The CDR3 loop spans 13 amino acids. Germline CDR1 and CDR2: SGHTA and FQGNSA. Trimming pared 1 base from V and 8 bases from J, leaving 11 bases between. The CDR3 protein is CASSLVRLAGYTF. CDR3 bases: TGTGCCAGCAGCTTAGTCCGTCTCGCGGGCTACACCTTC.

This clonotype was recorded a few times. This chain connects TRBV5-1 to TRBJ1-6; the D gene is possibly TRBD1 (5 bases). CDR3 length equals 14 residues. Trimming took off 4 bases at V and 2 bases at J, with 7 bases between the two ends. CDR1 SGHRS and CDR2 YFSETQ come from the germline V gene. The CDR3 sequence: CASSLDTYNSPLHF. As DNA, the CDR3 is TGCGCCAGCAGCCTGGACACCTATAATTCACCCCTCCACTTT.

There are many counts of this clonotype. This chain joins TRBV27 and TRBJ2-1; 8 nucleotides agree with TRBD2. The V gene end was trimmed by 8 bases and the J gene end by 0 bases; junction bases not matched to a gene: 6. The V gene's germline CDR1 is MNHEY and CDR2 SMNVEV (reference sequence). The CDR3 extends over 15 amino acids. CDR3 residues: CASSPGGDSYNEQFF. As DNA, the CDR3 is TGTGCCAGCTCTCCGGGGGGGGACTCCTACAATGAGCAGTTCTTC.